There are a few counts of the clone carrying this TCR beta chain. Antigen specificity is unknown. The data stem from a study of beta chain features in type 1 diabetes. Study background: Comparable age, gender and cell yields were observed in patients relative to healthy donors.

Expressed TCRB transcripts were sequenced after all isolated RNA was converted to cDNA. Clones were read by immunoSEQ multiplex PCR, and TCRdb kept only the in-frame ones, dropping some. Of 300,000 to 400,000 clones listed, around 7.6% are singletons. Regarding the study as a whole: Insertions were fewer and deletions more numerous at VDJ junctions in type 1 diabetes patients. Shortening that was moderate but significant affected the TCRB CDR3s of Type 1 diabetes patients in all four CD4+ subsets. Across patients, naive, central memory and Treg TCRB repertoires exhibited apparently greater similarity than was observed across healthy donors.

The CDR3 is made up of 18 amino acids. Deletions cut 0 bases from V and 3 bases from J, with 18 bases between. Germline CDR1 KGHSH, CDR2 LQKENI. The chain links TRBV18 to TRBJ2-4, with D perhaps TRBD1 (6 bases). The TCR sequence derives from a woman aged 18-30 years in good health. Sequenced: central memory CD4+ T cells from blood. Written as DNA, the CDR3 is TGTGCCAGCTCACCACCGGCTTGGGTGAGGGACAACAAAAACATTCAGTACTTC. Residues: CASSPPAWVRDNKNIQYF.